Sequencing of this T cell receptor beta chain was carried out in a study of blood T cell repertoires in COVID-19. Germline V gives CDR1 SNHLY, CDR2 FYNNEI. V was clipped by 4 bases and J by 6 bases; unmatched bases: 9. There are 16 residues in the CDR3. The repertoire was sequenced with immunoSEQ multiplex PCR; TCRdb's copy has only in-frame clones and lacks some. The sample has 470,000 or so clones, 87% seen once. Sequenced: PBMCs or T cells enriched from blood (not recorded which). The chain has TRBV2 and TRBJ2-1; TRBD1 agrees at 10 bases. The sequence derives from a woman aged 18-30 years with acute COVID-19. CDR3 DNA sequence: TGTGCCAGCAGTGTCCCTCGGGACAGGGGTGGCAATGAGCAGTTCTTC. Its translation: CASSVPRDRGGNEQFF.